These T cell receptor beta chains were read from a single sample in a study of cytomegalovirus exposure and HLA in healthy donors. Profiling relied on immunoSEQ multiplex PCR, and the TCRdb table lists in-frame clones only, not all of them. The table records approximately 97,000 clones, roughly 76% of them present only once. Sequencing input: PBMCs. The receptors here all came from a man between 35 and 55 years old in good health and CMV-seronegative. The conserved cysteine and the conserved F or W are not part of the CDR3 here. D genes are given only for firm matches.

cdr3_aa,v_call,d_call,j_call
ASSLTTGYSTDTQY,TRBV5-6,NA,TRBJ2-3
ASSGTGGAHEQY,TRBV7-9,TRBD1,TRBJ2-7
ASSRTRGGARNTGELF,TRBV7-2,TRBD2,TRBJ2-2
ASSASGAGANTGELF,TRBV7-7,NA,TRBJ2-2
ASSVTPIRAPSGNTIY,TRBV9,NA,TRBJ1-3
ASRGQGGNEQF,TRBV7-9,TRBD1,TRBJ2-1
ASSYTGAYEQY,TRBV6-5,NA,TRBJ2-7
ASSEWRGPQETQY,TRBV6-1,NA,TRBJ2-5
ASSQGGRGSGYT,TRBV4-3,NA,TRBJ1-2
ASSTGNAGVEKLF,TRBV5-1,NA,TRBJ1-4
ASSYTRNTEAF,TRBV6-5,NA,TRBJ1-1
ASSSSRTSGTSTDTQY,TRBV27,TRBD2,TRBJ2-3
ASSPGGSEQY,TRBV28,TRBD1,TRBJ2-7
ASSDNTLSATNEKLF,TRBV6-4,NA,TRBJ1-4
SVAGGGNTIY,TRBV29-1,TRBD1,TRBJ1-3
ASSQNRRGDSYEQY,TRBV7-9,TRBD2,TRBJ2-7
ASSLFGRGRGTEAF,TRBV28,TRBD1,TRBJ1-1
ASSQGRRPETQY,TRBV4-2,NA,TRBJ2-5